The text below deals with one T cell receptor beta chain. Antigen specificity is unknown. This entry is derived from a study of graft-versus-host responses after intestinal transplantation. Study at large: Anti-thymocyte globulin induction preceded two to four years of tacrolimus and steroid maintenance in all recipients.

Only in-frame clones appear in the TCRdb table, and some are missing; sequencing was by immunoSEQ multiplex PCR. The top ten hold roughly 0.3% of the sample, which has 80,000 to 90,000 clones, roughly 89% seen once. The J segment lost 0 bases and the V segment lost 4 bases, leaving 12 bases of the junction unmatched. Germline loops: CDR1 MDHEN, CDR2 SYDVKM. The CDR3 length is 19 residues. The study's findings and limits: Researchers found GvH clones in recipient marrow, and some showed up first in ileum or blood.

V and J are TRBV28 and TRBJ2-6; 7 bases agree with TRBD1. Sequencing was performed on unstimulated CD4+ T cells sorted from spleen or lymph node cells, taken before intestinal transplant. This clonotype originated in a human donor who received an intestinal transplant. The CDR3 bases are TGTGCCAGCAGTTCTCCGGGACAGTGGATACTCTCTGGGGCCAACGTCCTGACTTTC. Residues: CASSSPGQWILSGANVLTF.